The rows below give T cell receptor beta chains drawn from one sample of a study of blood T cell repertoires in COVID-19. Assay used: immunoSEQ multiplex PCR; TCRdb lists only in-frame clones, some missing. The table includes 200,000 or so clones, around 85% detected once. The sequenced sample was peripheral blood. The receptor set was obtained from a woman aged 65 to 85 with acute or convalescent COVID-19. Each CDR3 is given with its conserved first and last residue. The D gene is left open where the match is weak. Rows may omit the clone size; those that give it use once, few, many or a size class.

clone_size	d_call	j_call	v_call	cdr3_nt	cdr3_aa
-	TRBD2	TRBJ2-3	TRBV5-1	TGCGCCAGCAGCTTACCGGGACTAGCGGGGGGAGGCACAGATACGCAGTATTTT	CASSLPGLAGGGTDTQYF
few	TRBD1	TRBJ2-7	TRBV5-5	TGTGCCAGCAGCTTAGGACAGGGGCCCTACGAGCAGTACTTC	CASSLGQGPYEQYF
-	-	TRBJ2-2	TRBV5-8	TGTGCCAGCTCAGACCGCTGGGGGCCGGCCGGGGAGCTGTTTTTT	CASSDRWGPAGELFF
-	TRBD1	TRBJ2-5	TRBV3-1/TRBV3-2	TGTGCCAGCAGCCCGGGGACAGGGGAGAGAGAGAGGGAGACCCAGTACTTC	CASSPGTGERERETQYF
-	-	TRBJ2-1	TRBV24-1	TGTGCCACCAGTCCCGACATCGCCCATGAGCAGTTCTTC	CATSPDIAHEQFF
-	-	TRBJ1-2	TRBV12-3/TRBV12-4	TGTGCCAGCACCTCGGGAGGCTATGGCTACACCTTC	CASTSGGYGYTF
-	-	TRBJ2-1	TRBV10-1	TGCGCCAGCAGTATAAGGTCGTCGGGGTTGCTTGGTGAGCAGTTCTTC	CASSIRSSGLLGEQFF
few	TRBD2	TRBJ2-5	TRBV5-6	TGTGCCAGCAGCTTGGGTCTAGCGGGAGAAGAGACCCAGTACTTC	CASSLGLAGEETQYF
-	-	TRBJ1-1	TRBV30	TGTGCCTGGAGGAGGGCCGGGCTAGGCACTGAAGCTTTCTTT	CAWRRAGLGTEAFF
-	-	TRBJ1-5	TRBV6-6	TGTGCCAGCAGTTACTCGTGGGGGCATAGCAATCAGCCCCAGCATTTT	CASSYSWGHSNQPQHF
-	-	TRBJ2-1	TRBV7-9	TGTGCCAGCTCTAGGGCCCTACTAGCAGGGAATGAGCAGTTCTTC	CASSRALLAGNEQFF
-	-	TRBJ1-3	TRBV5-4	TGTGCCAGCAGCTTGACAGTGAGCTCTGGAAACACCATATATTTT	CASSLTVSSGNTIYF
-	-	TRBJ2-7	TRBV6-5	TGTGCCAGCAGTTATAGATATAGCCCAGAGGGCTACGAGCAGTACTTC	CASSYRYSPEGYEQYF
-	TRBD1	TRBJ2-6	TRBV11-2	TGTGCCAGCAGCTTATCGCAGGGGGCGCTTACTGGGGCCAACGTCCTGACTTTC	CASSLSQGALTGANVLTF
-	-	TRBJ2-1	TRBV5-1	TGCGCCAGCAGCTTGGCCGGCAGGGGCTCCTACAATGAGCAGTTCTTC	CASSLAGRGSYNEQFF
-	-	TRBJ2-1	TRBV20-1	TGCAGTGCCTCGGGTGATGAGCAGTTCTTC	CSASGDEQFF
-	TRBD1	TRBJ2-5	TRBV5-1	TGCGCCAGCAGCTTGGGACAGGGGAAGGAGACCCAGTACTTC	CASSLGQGKETQYF
-	TRBD1	TRBJ1-1	TRBV11-2	TGTGCCAGCAGCTCTAGACAGGGGGGGAACACTGAAGCTTTCTTT	CASSSRQGGNTEAFF
-	-	TRBJ1-1	TRBV2	TGTGCCAGCAGGAGGGGGAGGGGCGCAGGCACTGAAGCTTTCTTT	CASRRGRGAGTEAFF
once	-	TRBJ1-5	TRBV10-3	TGTGCCATCAGTGGGGTCAGGGGAAACCAGCCCCAGCATTTT	CAISGVRGNQPQHF
-	-	TRBJ2-1	TRBV7-6	TGTGCCAGCAGCTTAGAATCAACCGCGGCTAGCTCCTACAATGAGCAGTTCTTC	CASSLESTAASSYNEQFF
-	TRBD2	TRBJ2-1	TRBV24-1	TGTGCCACCGGTGGACTAGCGGCTACCAATGAGCAGTTCTTC	CATGGLAATNEQFF
-	-	TRBJ2-1	TRBV19	TGTGCCAGTAGTAGGACTGGGAGGCGTTATGAGCAGTTCTTC	CASSRTGRRYEQFF
-	TRBD2	TRBJ2-1	TRBV27	TGTGCCAGCAGTCCGGGACTAGCGGCTAGCCATGAGCAGTTCTTC	CASSPGLAASHEQFF
-	-	TRBJ1-1	TRBV27	TGTGCCAGCAGTAGAGACATGAGGGACACTGAAGCTTTCTTT	CASSRDMRDTEAFF
once	-	TRBJ1-6	TRBV2	TGTGCCAGCAGAGTCGGGAATTCACCCCTCCACTTT	CASRVGNSPLHF
-	-	TRBJ2-3	TRBV4-3	TGCGCCAGCAGCCTCTCTAGCCCAGATACGCAGTATTTT	CASSLSSPDTQYF
-	TRBD1	TRBJ1-2	TRBV3-1/TRBV3-2	TGTGCCAGCAGCAGCCGGGACAGGGGGCTTTATGGCTACACCTTC	CASSSRDRGLYGYTF
-	-	TRBJ2-5	TRBV5-1	TGCGCCAGCAGCGGGGGACACCTCCGAGAGACCCAGTACTTC	CASSGGHLRETQYF
-	TRBD1	TRBJ2-2	TRBV9	TGTGCCAGCAGCGTAGATCCCAGGGGGACGTTTAACACCGGGGAGCTGTTTTTT	CASSVDPRGTFNTGELFF
-	-	TRBJ1-5	TRBV28	TGTGCCAGCAGTTTCCAGGGAGGGGGCAATCAGCCCCAGCATTTT	CASSFQGGGNQPQHF
-	-	TRBJ2-2	TRBV19	TGTGCCAGTAGGACCGGGAGTCCCACCGGGGAGCTGTTTTTT	CASRTGSPTGELFF